This section outlines one T cell receptor (beta chain) sequence together with its context. Its antigen is currently unknown. This sample is part of a study of cytomegalovirus exposure and HLA in healthy donors. Whole-study findings and limits: About 87% or about 30% of the time was how often most TCR beta V segments were productive, according to an earlier analysis.

The J segment lost 8 bases and the V segment lost 5 bases, leaving 8 bases of the junction unmatched. Germline V gene data show CDR1 as ENHRY and CDR2 as SYGVKD. The CDR3 sequence is 15 residues long. 13 Jbeta primers and 60 Vbeta primers were used for the PCR. The method was immunoSEQ multiplex PCR; TCRdb's version includes in-frame clones alone and lacks a portion of them. The repertoire holds some 120,000 clones, with around 80% as singletons. The material sequenced was PBMCs. The clonotype comes from a man aged 30 to 39 in good health and CMV-seropositive. The chain recombines TRBV10-3 with TRBJ2-1; 11 bases align to TRBD2. For the CDR3, the DNA is TGTGCCATCAGTTCAACTAGCGGGAGTGGCCATGAGCAGTTCTTC. This encodes CAISSTSGSGHEQFF.